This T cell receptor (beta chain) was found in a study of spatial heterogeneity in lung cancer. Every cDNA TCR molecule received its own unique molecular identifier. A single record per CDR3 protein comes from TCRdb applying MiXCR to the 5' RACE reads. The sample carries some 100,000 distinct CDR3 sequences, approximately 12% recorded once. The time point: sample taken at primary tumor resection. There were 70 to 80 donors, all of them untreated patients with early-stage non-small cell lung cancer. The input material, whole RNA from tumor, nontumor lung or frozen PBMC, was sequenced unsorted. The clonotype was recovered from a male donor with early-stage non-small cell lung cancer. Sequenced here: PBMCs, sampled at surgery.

The CDR3 sequence is CSARIGEFTQYF. The DNA for the CDR3 is TGCAGTGCTAGAATCGGGGAATTTACGCAGTATTTT. The V gene is TRBV20-1, the J gene TRBJ2-3; tentative D call: TRBD2 (5 bases). Germline V CDR1 and CDR2: DFQATT, SNEGSKA (reference sequence). Trimming took 2 bases from V and 8 from J, leaving 11 bases between them. The CDR3 length is 12 residues.